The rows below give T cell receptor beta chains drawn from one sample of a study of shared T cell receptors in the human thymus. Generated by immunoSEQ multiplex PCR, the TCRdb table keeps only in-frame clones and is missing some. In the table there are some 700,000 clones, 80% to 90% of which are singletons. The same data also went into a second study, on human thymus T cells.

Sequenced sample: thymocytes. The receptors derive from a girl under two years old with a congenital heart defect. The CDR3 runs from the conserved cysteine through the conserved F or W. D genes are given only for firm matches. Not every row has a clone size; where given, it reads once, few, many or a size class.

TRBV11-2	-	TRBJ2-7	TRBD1	TGTGCCAGCAGCCAACCCCAGGGACAGGGGGCGGATGAGCAGTACTTC	CASSQPQGQGADEQYF
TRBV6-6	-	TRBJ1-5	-	TGTGCCGGCGCATCGGGATCCCATCAGCCCCAGCATTTT	CAGASGSHQPQHF
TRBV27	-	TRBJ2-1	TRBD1	TGTGCCAGCAGTCGACCGGGACAGGGGGTAAATGAGCAGTTCTTC	CASSRPGQGVNEQFF
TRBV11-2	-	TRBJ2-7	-	TGTGCCAGCAGCTTAGTGGTCAGGGTGGGGCAGTACTTC	CASSLVVRVGQYF
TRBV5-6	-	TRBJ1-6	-	TGTGCCAGCAGCTTGTTAGGAGAACTACCTTCACCCCTCCACTTT	CASSLLGELPSPLHF
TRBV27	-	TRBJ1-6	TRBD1	TGTGCCAGCAGTTTATCACGCTCGGAGGGGGCAAATTCACCCCTCCACTTT	CASSLSRSEGANSPLHF
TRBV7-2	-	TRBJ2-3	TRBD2	TGTGCCAGCAGCGTGACTAGCGGGGGGGTTGCAGATACGCAGTATTTT	CASSVTSGGVADTQYF
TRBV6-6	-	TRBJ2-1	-	TGTGCCAGCAGTTACTCGGGCCAGGAATACAATGAGCAGTTCTTC	CASSYSGQEYNEQFF
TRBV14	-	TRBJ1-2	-	TGTGCCAGCAGCCAAGGGGGCGCGAATGGCTACACCTTC	CASSQGGANGYTF
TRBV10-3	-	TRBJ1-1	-	TGTGCCATCAGGTCTAACGTAGAAGCTTTCTTT	CAIRSNVEAFF
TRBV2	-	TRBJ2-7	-	TGTGCCAGCAGTGAATCCGGGTATCGTGGCGAGCAGTACTTC	CASSESGYRGEQYF
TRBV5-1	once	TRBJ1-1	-	TGCGCCAGCAGCTTGTTTTGGTTCGGTGACACTGAAGCTTTCTTT	CASSLFWFGDTEAFF
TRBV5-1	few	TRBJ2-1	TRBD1	TGCGCCAGCAGGGAGGACAGGGGCTACAATGAGCAGTTCTTC	CASREDRGYNEQFF
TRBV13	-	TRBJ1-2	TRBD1	TGTGCCAGCAGCCCAATTCGCGGACAGGGAAGAACTAACTATGGCTACACCTTC	CASSPIRGQGRTNYGYTF
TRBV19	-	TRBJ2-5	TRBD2	TGTGCCAGTAGTATTTATTCCCGCTTTACTAGCGGGGGGGATCAAGAGACCCAGTACTTC	CASSIYSRFTSGGDQETQYF
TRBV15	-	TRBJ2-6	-	TGTGCCACCAGCAGAGATACGCGACTCCGCTCTGGGGCCAACGTCCTGACTTTC	CATSRDTRLRSGANVLTF
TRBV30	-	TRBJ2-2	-	TGTGCCTGGAAGCCAAGGACAGTGATTGGTGGCGGGGAGCTGTTTTTT	CAWKPRTVIGGGELFF
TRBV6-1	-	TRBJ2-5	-	TGTGCCAGCAGTGAAGCGGCAGGGCTCGGGGAGACCCAGTACTTC	CASSEAAGLGETQYF
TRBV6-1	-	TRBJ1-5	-	TGTGCCAGCAGTGAAAAAGGGACAAGCAATCAGCCCCAGCATTTT	CASSEKGTSNQPQHF
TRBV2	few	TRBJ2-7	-	TGTGCCAGCAGATGCAGAACCTACGAGCAGTACTTC	CASRCRTYEQYF
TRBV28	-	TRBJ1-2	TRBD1	TGTGCCAGCAGTTTGGGGACAGGGACGGACTATGGCTACACCTTC	CASSLGTGTDYGYTF
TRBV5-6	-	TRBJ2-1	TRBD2	TGTGCCAGCAGCTTGCGGGGGGGGACATACAATGAGCAGTTCTTC	CASSLRGGTYNEQFF
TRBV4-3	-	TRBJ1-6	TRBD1	TGCGCCAGCAGCCAAGATAGGGGACAGGTTGGGTCACCCCTCCACTTT	CASSQDRGQVGSPLHF
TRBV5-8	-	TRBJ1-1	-	TGTGCCAGCAGCTTGACCGCAGGATCAAACACTGAAGCTTTCTTT	CASSLTAGSNTEAFF
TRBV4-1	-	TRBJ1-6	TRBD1	TGCGCCAGCAGCCCAGAAACGCAGGGGGCGCGCGTCGTCGGATCACCCCTCCACTTT	CASSPETQGARVVGSPLHF
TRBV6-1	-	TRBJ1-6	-	TGTGCCAGCCGAGGACAAGGCTCCTATAATTCACCCCTCCACTTT	CASRGQGSYNSPLHF
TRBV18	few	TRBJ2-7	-	TGTGCCAGCTCACCCGATAGTAGCTACGAGCAGTACTTC	CASSPDSSYEQYF
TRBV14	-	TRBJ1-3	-	TGTGCCAGCAGCCAGGTCGCGGGGTCCTCTGGAAACACCATATATTTT	CASSQVAGSSGNTIYF
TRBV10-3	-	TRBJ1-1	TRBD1	TGTGCCATCAGCCGGGACAGCCACACTGAAGCTTTCTTT	CAISRDSHTEAFF
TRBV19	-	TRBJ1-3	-	TGTGCCAGTAGTATCAGTAGCAGGGTGGTTCGACCCTCTGGAAACACCATATATTTT	CASSISSRVVRPSGNTIYF
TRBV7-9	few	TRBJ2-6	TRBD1	TGTGCCAGCAGCCCGGTAGGGACAGGGCCGCCCTCTGGGGCCAACGTCCTGACTTTC	CASSPVGTGPPSGANVLTF
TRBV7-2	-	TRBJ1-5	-	TGTGCCAGCAGTTCCTGGCCTAGCAATCAGCCCCAGCATTTT	CASSSWPSNQPQHF
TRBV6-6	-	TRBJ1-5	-	TGTGCCAGCAGTGGGGGCGCGAGGGGCAATCAGCCCCAGCATTTT	CASSGGARGNQPQHF
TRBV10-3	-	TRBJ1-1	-	TGTGCCATCTCGAGGGACTCTAACACTGAAGCTTTCTTT	CAISRDSNTEAFF
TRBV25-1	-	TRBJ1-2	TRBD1	TGTGCCAGCAGTACCTCCGGGACAGGGGTCGGCTACACCTTC	CASSTSGTGVGYTF
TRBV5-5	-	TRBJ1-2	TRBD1	TGTGCCAGCAGCTTGGCCCGGGACAGGGGGGGTTTTAACTATGGCTACACCTTC	CASSLARDRGGFNYGYTF
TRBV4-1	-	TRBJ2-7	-	TGCGCCAGCAGCCAAGATCTCGAGGCCTCGAGACAGAATCACGAGCAGTACTTC	CASSQDLEASRQNHEQYF
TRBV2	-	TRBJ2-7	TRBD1	TGTGCCAGCTTGGGACAGTCCTACGAGCAGTACTTC	CASLGQSYEQYF
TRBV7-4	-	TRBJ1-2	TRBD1	TGTGCCAGCAGCTTCGGGAAGAGGGGGCAAGGCTACACCTTC	CASSFGKRGQGYTF
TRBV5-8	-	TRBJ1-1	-	TGTGCCAGCAGTAACGGCTCAGAGGGGGGGAAGAACACTGAAGCTTTCTTT	CASSNGSEGGKNTEAFF
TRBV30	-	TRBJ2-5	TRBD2	TGTGCCTGGGCGGGGGGTCCCTGGGAAGAGACCCAGTACTTC	CAWAGGPWEETQYF
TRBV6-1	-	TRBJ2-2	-	TGTGCCAGCAGTGGACAGGTACCGAACACCGGGGAGCTGTTTTTT	CASSGQVPNTGELFF
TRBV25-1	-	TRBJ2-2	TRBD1	TGTGCCAGCTCTATAGACAGGGATGGGGCGAACACCGGGGAGCTGTTTTTT	CASSIDRDGANTGELFF
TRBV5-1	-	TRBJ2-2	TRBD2	TGCGCCAGCAGCTTGAGACTAGCGGGGAACACCGGGGAGCTGTTTTTT	CASSLRLAGNTGELFF
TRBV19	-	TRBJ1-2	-	TGTGCCAGTAAAAGTCCCAGGGAAGGGACTAACTATGGCTACACCTTC	CASKSPREGTNYGYTF
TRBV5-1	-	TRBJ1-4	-	TGCGCCAGCAGCTTGGTTGGGAGGACTAATGAAAAACTGTTTTTT	CASSLVGRTNEKLFF
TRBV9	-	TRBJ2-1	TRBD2	TGTGCCAGCAGCGTAGAAGATAAGCGGGGGCCCTCCTACAATGAGCAGTTCTTC	CASSVEDKRGPSYNEQFF
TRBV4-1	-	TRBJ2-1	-	TGCGCCAGCTCGGAGGGCTTAGGAGGTGAGCAGTTCTTC	CASSEGLGGEQFF
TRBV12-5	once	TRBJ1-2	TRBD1	TGTGCTAGTGGGGCCAGGGGGCACAACTATGGCTACACCTTC	CASGARGHNYGYTF
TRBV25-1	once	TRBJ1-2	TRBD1	TGTGCCAGCAGGGGGACAGGGAAAGGCTACACCTTC	CASRGTGKGYTF
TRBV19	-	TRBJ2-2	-	TGTGCCACGACCGGGGAGGGGGGGGCAAGCACCGGGGAGCTGTTTTTT	CATTGEGGASTGELFF
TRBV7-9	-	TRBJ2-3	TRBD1	TGTGCCAGCAGCCACCGGGACAGGGGCACAGATACGCAGTATTTT	CASSHRDRGTDTQYF
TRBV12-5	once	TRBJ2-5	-	TGTGCTAGTGGTTTGGACCCCCCAGGGAAAACTAAAGAGACCCAGTACTTC	CASGLDPPGKTKETQYF
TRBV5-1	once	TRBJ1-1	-	TGCGCCAGCAGCCCAGATTATTGGTCTCGGGGGGAGGCTTTCTTT	CASSPDYWSRGEAFF
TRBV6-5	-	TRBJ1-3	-	TGTGCCAGCAGACGGGGGGGGTTTTACGGAAACACCATATATTTT	CASRRGGFYGNTIYF
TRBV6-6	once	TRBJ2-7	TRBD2	TGTGCCAGCAGTTTTGGTAGGCGGGGGTCCGGCCACGAGCAGTACTTC	CASSFGRRGSGHEQYF
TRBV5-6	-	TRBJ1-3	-	TGTGCCAGCAGCTTTATACAGCGGGGCAGTCTGTTCTCTGGAAACACCATATATTTT	CASSFIQRGSLFSGNTIYF
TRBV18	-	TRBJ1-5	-	TGTGCCAGCTCACCAACGGGGGGCTACAATCAGCCCCAGCATTTT	CASSPTGGYNQPQHF